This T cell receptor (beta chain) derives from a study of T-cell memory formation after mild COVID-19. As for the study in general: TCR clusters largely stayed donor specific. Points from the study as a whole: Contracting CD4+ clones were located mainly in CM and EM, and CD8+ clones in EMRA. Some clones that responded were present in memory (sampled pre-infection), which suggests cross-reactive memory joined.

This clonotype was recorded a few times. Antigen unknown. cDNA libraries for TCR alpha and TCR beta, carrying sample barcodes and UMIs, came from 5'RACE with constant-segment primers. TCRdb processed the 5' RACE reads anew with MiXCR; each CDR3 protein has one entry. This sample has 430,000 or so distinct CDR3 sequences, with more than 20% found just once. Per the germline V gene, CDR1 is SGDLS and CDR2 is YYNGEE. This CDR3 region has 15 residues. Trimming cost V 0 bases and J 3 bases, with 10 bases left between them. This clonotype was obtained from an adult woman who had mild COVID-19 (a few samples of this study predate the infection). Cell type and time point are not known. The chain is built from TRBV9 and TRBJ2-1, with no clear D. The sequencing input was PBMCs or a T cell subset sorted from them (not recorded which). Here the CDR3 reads CASSVGGAIYNEQFF. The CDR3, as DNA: TGTGCCAGCAGCGTAGGGGGTGCTATCTACAATGAGCAGTTCTTC.